This TCR beta chain was recorded in a study of blood T cell repertoires in COVID-19. Germline V gene sequence: CDR1 SGHDN, CDR2 FVKESK. This CDR3 comprises 18 residues. The germline V and J ends were trimmed by 5 bases and 2 bases, with 24 bases remaining between them. In the authors' methods: Estimated nucleated cell counts came from reference gene primer amplification. Produced via immunoSEQ multiplex PCR; TCRdb's table is partial and in-frame only. D and trimming were read from the DNA, whereas the V and J calls and clone size are those reported in that table. The table shows some 400,000 clones, with more than 75% occurring only once. Donors were grouped by their self-reported clinical history.

This clonotype was obtained from a man aged 25 to 45 who had recovered from COVID-19. This chain connects TRBV14 to TRBJ1-2; D not resolved. The specimen sequenced was PBMCs or T cells enriched from blood (not recorded which). The CDR3, as DNA: TGTGCCAGCAGCTTATTCGAGGCAGTGTTAGCCTTAAACTATGGCTACACCTTC. Its protein is CASSLFEAVLALNYGYTF.